The 13 T cell receptor beta chains in this list originate from one sample, sequenced in a study of T cells in Graves' hyperthyroidism and ophthalmopathy. Template material for amplifying TCR beta CDR3 regions consisted of RNA transcripts. TCR CDR3 underwent first-round RT-PCR with the HTBI primer set. TCRdb re-called the multiplex PCR reads with MiXCR, one entry per CDR3 protein. The table includes a few hundred thousand distinct CDR3 sequences, about 13% detected once. The sequenced sample was blood. The receptors shown here come from a man younger than 45 with Graves' hyperthyroidism that later progressed to Graves' ophthalmopathy.

The chain links TRBV12-3 or TRBV12-4 to TRBJ2-1; 7 nucleotides agree with TRBD2. CDR3 length: 14 residues. J was trimmed by 10 bases and V by 5 bases; bases with no gene match: 11. The CDR3 is CASSSWAGEREQFF. In DNA form, the CDR3 reads TGTGCCAGCAGTAGCTGGGCGGGGGAACGGGAGCAGTTCTTC.

This clonotype was seen ten or more times. The chain joins TRBV6-1 to TRBJ2-3; TRBD1 or TRBD2 may be the D gene (5 bases each). The CDR3 spans 14 residues. Per the germline V gene, CDR1 is MNHNS and CDR2 is SASEGT. The V and J ends lost 0 bases and 1 base respectively, with 5 bases between them. CDR3 protein: CASSEAGGTDTQYF. The CDR3 region has the DNA TGTGCCAGCAGTGAAGCGGGGGGCACAGATACGCAGTATTTT.

This clonotype appeared many times. J is TRBJ1-1 and V is TRBV6-1; 8 bases are a match to TRBD1. Losses at the gene ends were 6 bases for V and 3 bases for J; bases not matched to a gene: 6. Germline V lookup: CDR1 MNHNS, CDR2 SASEGT. The CDR3 runs to 14 residues. CDR3 loop: CASRDRGWDTEAFF. DNA for the CDR3: TGTGCCAGCAGAGACAGGGGCTGGGACACTGAAGCTTTCTTT.

This clonotype was seen repeatedly, ten times or more. J is TRBJ1-2 and V is TRBV12-3 or TRBV12-4, with unresolved D. CDR3 length equals 15 residues. Between the trimmed V and J ends, which lost 4 bases and 0 bases, there was a span of 12 bases. The CDR3, as DNA: TGTGCCAGCAGTTCTTGGACGCAAGCTAACTATGGCTACACCTTC. Its translation is CASSSWTQANYGYTF.

This clonotype showed up many times. V gene TRBV20-1 combines with J gene TRBJ2-1; D not certain. The V and J ends lost 6 bases and 3 bases respectively, with 15 bases between them. The CDR3 contains 14 residues. The germline gives CDR1 DFQATT, CDR2 SNEGSKA (reference sequence). The CDR3 nucleotides are TGCAGTGCCGCGGCCAGGAACGGCTACAATGAGCAGTTCTTC. Its protein is CSAAARNGYNEQFF.

The genes are TRBV5-1 and TRBJ2-7; 7 nucleotides match TRBD1. In germline, CDR1 is SGHRS, CDR2 YFSETQ. The length of the CDR3 is 13 residues. V was clipped by 4 bases and J by 4 bases; unmatched bases: 5. CDR3 protein: CASSGQELYEQYF. The CDR3 bases are TGCGCCAGCAGCGGACAGGAGTTGTACGAGCAGTACTTC. The variable domain in full, completed from reference TRBV5-1 and TRBJ2-7, reads KAGVTQTPRYLIKTRGQQVTLSCSPISGHRSVSWYQQTPGQGLQFLFEYFSETQRNKGNFPGRFSGRQFSNSRSEMNVSTLELGDSALYLCASSGQELYEQYFGPGTRLTVT.

This chain joins TRBV4-1 and TRBJ2-7; no definite D call. The germline gives CDR1 MGHRA, CDR2 YSYEKL. Trimming stripped 0 bases from V and 0 bases from J, with 9 bases between. This CDR3 spans 15 amino acids. CDR3 nucleotides: TGCGCCAGCAGCCAAGATGAACTAAGCTCCTACGAGCAGTACTTC. It is translated as CASSQDELSSYEQYF.

This clonotype was counted ten times or more. The rearrangement links TRBV5-1 to TRBJ1-1; no reliable D call. Trimming shortened V by 3 bases and J by 1 base, and 10 bases separated the two germline ends. The CDR3 totals 14 residues. CDR1 SGHRS and CDR2 YFSETQ come from the germline V gene. Here the CDR3 DNA reads TGCGCCAGCAGCTCAGACGGGCAGAACACTGAAGCTTTCTTT. Translating gives CASSSDGQNTEAFF.

Remarks on this clonotype: Being one base from a much bigger clone, this may be a read error. The gene calls are TRBV6-2 or TRBV6-3 and TRBJ2-3; 8 bases fit TRBD2. Germline CDR1 is MNHEY and CDR2 is SVGEGT. The CDR3 runs to 16 residues. With V trimmed by 5 bases and J by 5 bases, 12 bases remained unmatched. CDR3 DNA sequence: TGTGCCAGCAGTGCGAACGGGGGGGTCAGGGGAGATACGCAGTATTTT. Its protein is CASSANGGVRGDTQYF.

This clonotype was detected many times. This chain joins TRBV5-1 and TRBJ1-1; 7 bases fit TRBD1. V shed 4 bases, J shed 4 bases, and the junction held 7 bases outside the gene matches. Germline V gene lookup returns CDR1 SGHRS and CDR2 YFSETQ. The CDR3 is 14 residues long. The CDR3 nucleotides read TGCGCCAGCAGCCCCCAGAGGGGGCTCACTGAAGCTTTCTTT. This translates into CASSPQRGLTEAFF.

This clonotype appeared a few times. The V call is TRBV18, the J call TRBJ2-1; 10 bases match TRBD1. After removal of 6 bases from V and 4 bases from J, the junction contained 6 bases not matched to a gene. Per the germline V gene, CDR1 is KGHSH and CDR2 is LQKENI. This CDR3 is 15 amino acids long. CDR3 protein: CASSQGTGDYNEQFF. The CDR3, as DNA: TGTGCCAGCTCCCAAGGGACAGGGGATTACAATGAGCAGTTCTTC.

V is TRBV6-6 and J is TRBJ1-2; TRBD1 aligns across 7 bases. CDR1 is MNHNY and CDR2 is SVGAGI in the germline V gene (reference sequence). The CDR3 contains 16 residues. V trimming: 0 bases; J trimming: 0 bases; junction bases outside the gene matches: 4. CDR3: CASSYSDRASNYGYTF. CDR3 DNA: TGTGCCAGCAGTTACTCCGACAGGGCTTCTAACTATGGCTACACCTTC.

This clonotype has at least ten counts. V is TRBV6-1 and J is TRBJ1-5, with D maybe TRBD1 (5 bases). Germline assignment: CDR1 MNHNS and CDR2 SASEGT. This CDR3 contains 15 residues. V gave up 7 bases and J gave up 0 bases, with 13 bases separating them. As DNA, the CDR3 is TGTGCCAGCACCCCTACAGGTGATAGCAATCAGCCCCAGCATTTT. It codes for CASTPTGDSNQPQHF.